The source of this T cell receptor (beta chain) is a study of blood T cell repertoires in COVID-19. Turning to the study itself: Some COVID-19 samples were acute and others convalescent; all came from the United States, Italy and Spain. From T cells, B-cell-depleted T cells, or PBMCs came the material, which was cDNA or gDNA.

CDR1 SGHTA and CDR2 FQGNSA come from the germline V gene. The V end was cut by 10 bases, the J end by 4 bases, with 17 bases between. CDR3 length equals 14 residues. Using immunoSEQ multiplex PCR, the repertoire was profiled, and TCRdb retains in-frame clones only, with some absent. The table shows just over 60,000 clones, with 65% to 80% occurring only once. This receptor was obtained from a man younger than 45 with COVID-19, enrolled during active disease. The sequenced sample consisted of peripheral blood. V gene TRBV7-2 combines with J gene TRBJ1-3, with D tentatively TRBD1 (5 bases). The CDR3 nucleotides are TGTGCCACCAAGGCGGGGACGGGCGGAAACACCATATATTTT. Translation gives CATKAGTGGNTIYF.